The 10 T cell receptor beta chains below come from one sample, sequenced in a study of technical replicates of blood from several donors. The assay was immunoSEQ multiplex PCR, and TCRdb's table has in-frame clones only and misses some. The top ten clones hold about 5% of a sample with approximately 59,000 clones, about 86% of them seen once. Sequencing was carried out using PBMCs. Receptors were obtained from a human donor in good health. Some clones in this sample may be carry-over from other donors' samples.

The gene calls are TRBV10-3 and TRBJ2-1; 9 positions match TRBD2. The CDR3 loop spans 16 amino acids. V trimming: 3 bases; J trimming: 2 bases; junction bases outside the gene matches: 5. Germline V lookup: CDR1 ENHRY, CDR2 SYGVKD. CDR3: CAISDGERGAYNEQFF. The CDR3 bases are TGTGCCATCAGTGACGGAGAGCGGGGGGCCTACAATGAGCAGTTCTTC.

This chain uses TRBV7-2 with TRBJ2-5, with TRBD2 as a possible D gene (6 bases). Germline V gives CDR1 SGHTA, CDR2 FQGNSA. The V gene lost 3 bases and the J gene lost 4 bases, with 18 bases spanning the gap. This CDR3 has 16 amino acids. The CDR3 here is CASSFPGTAQAETQYF. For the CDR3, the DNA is TGTGCCAGCAGCTTCCCCGGGACTGCGCAGGCAGAGACCCAGTACTTC.

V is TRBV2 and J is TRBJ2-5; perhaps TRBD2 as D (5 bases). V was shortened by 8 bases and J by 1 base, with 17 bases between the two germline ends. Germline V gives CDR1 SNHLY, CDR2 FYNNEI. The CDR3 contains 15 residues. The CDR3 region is CASGVLAKGQETQYF. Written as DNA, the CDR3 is TGTGCCAGCGGTGTGTTAGCGAAGGGCCAAGAGACCCAGTACTTC. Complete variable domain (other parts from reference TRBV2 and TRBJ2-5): EPEVTQTPSHQVTQMGQEVILRCVPISNHLYFYWYRQILGQKVEFLVSFYNNEISEKSEIFDDQFSVERPDGSNFTLKIRSTKLEDSAMYFCASGVLAKGQETQYFGPGTRLLVL.

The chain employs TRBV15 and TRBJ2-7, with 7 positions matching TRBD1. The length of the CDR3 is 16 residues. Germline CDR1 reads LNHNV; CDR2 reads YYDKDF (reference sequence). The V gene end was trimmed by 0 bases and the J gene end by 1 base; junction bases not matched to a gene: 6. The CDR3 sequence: CATSRDPGTASYEQYF. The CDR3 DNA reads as TGTGCCACCAGCAGAGACCCCGGGACAGCATCCTACGAGCAGTACTTC.

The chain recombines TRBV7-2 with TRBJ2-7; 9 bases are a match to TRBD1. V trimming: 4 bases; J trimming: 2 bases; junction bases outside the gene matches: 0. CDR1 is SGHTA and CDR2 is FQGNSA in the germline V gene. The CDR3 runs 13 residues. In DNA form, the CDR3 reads TGTGCCAGCAGCTGGGACAGGGCCTACGAGCAGTACTTC. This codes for CASSWDRAYEQYF.

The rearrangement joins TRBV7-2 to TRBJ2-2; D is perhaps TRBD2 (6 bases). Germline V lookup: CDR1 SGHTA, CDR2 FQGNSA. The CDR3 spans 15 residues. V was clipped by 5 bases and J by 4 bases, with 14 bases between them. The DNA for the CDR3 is TGTGCCAGCAGCCTGCCTTCCGGGAGCACCGGGGAGCTGTTTTTT. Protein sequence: CASSLPSGSTGELFF.

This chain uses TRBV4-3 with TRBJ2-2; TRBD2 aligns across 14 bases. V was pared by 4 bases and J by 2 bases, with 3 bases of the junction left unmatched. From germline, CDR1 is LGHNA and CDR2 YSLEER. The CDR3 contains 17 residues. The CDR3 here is CASSLGTSGGNTGELFF. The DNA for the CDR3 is TGCGCCAGCAGCCTCGGGACTAGCGGGGGAAACACCGGGGAGCTGTTTTTT.

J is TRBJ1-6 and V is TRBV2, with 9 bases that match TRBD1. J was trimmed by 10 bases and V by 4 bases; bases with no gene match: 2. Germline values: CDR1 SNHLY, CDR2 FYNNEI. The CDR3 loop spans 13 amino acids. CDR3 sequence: CASSGTGDSPLHF. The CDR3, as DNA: TGTGCCAGCAGTGGGACAGGGGACTCACCCCTCCACTTT.

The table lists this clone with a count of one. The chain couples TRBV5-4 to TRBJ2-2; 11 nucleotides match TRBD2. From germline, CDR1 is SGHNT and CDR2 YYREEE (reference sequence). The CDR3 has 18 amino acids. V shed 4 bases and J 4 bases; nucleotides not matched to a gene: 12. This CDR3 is CASSPTSGARMGTGELFF. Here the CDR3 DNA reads TGTGCCAGCAGCCCGACTAGCGGGGCGCGCATGGGCACCGGGGAGCTGTTTTTT.

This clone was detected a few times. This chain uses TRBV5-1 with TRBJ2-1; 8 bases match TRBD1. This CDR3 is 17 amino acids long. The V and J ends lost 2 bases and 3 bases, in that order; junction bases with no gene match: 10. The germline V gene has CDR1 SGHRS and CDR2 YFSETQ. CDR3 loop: CASSLDPGQAFYNEQFF. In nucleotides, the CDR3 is TGCGCCAGCAGCTTAGACCCGGGACAGGCCTTCTACAATGAGCAGTTCTTC.